This T cell receptor beta chain comes out of a study of patients and donors after allogeneic stem cell transplantation. This clonotype came up many times. V lost 0 bases, J lost 6 bases, and 4 bases stayed unmatched. This CDR3 region has 15 residues. Per the germline V gene, CDR1 is SGDLS and CDR2 is YYNGEE. TCRdb re-derived calls from the RT-PCR reads in MiXCR, one entry per CDR3 protein. The table lists 800,000 to 1,000,000 distinct CDR3 sequences, over 15% of them singletons, with 5.5% to 6.5% in the top ten. The sequencing sample was made of blood, either unsorted or a sorted T cell fraction (not recorded which). V gene TRBV9 combines with J gene TRBJ1-4; TRBD1 aligns across 8 bases. This clonotype originated in a human donor who was either an allogeneic HSCT recipient or a stem cell or donor lymphocyte infusion donor (not recorded which). It is not recorded whose cells these are; they may come from a transplant donor. CDR3 nucleotide sequence: TGTGCCAGCAGCGTAGAGGGGACAGGCGATGAAAAACTGTTTTTT. Protein sequence: CASSVEGTGDEKLFF.